Listed below are T cell receptor beta chains from one sample, sequenced in a study of T-cell reconstitution after alpha-beta-depleted transplantation in children. From the PCR reads, TCRdb called clonotypes with MiXCR, one entry per CDR3 protein. The table lists 700,000 to 950,000 distinct CDR3 sequences, about 15% of them singletons, with approximately 5% in the top ten. This material consisted of PBMCs, mostly from graft donor cells, taken 360 days after TCRalphabeta/CD19-depleted stem cell transplant. The receptors were sampled from a male patient aged 5 to 17 who had a stem cell transplant for acute lymphoblastic leukemia, so the T cells may come from the graft donor. The CDR3 runs from the conserved cysteine through the conserved F or W. A D gene is named only where the DNA matches it firmly. Some rows have no size entry. The others give once, few or many, or a class for an expanded clone.

v_call: TRBV6-1; d_call: NA; clone_size: few; j_call: TRBJ2-2; cdr3_nt: TGTGCCAGCAGCACCCAGCGGGCGGGCACCGGGGAGCTGTTTTTT; cdr3_aa: CASSTQRAGTGELFF
v_call: TRBV5-1; d_call: TRBD2; clone_size: NA; j_call: TRBJ2-7; cdr3_nt: TGCGCCAGCAGCTTCTCTAGCGGAGAGCAGTACTTC; cdr3_aa: CASSFSSGEQYF
v_call: TRBV20-1; d_call: NA; clone_size: few; j_call: TRBJ2-1; cdr3_nt: TGCAGTGCTCCCCAGACTAGTACGGCTGAGCAGTTCTTC; cdr3_aa: CSAPQTSTAEQFF
v_call: TRBV12-3/TRBV12-4; d_call: NA; clone_size: NA; j_call: TRBJ2-1; cdr3_nt: TGTGCCAGCAGTACCAGTAACAATGAGCAGTTCTTC; cdr3_aa: CASSTSNNEQFF
v_call: TRBV24-1; d_call: TRBD2; clone_size: NA; j_call: TRBJ2-3; cdr3_nt: TGTGCCACCAGTGATTTAGGAAGCGGGAGAACAGATACGCAGTATTTT; cdr3_aa: CATSDLGSGRTDTQYF
v_call: TRBV4-1; d_call: NA; clone_size: NA; j_call: TRBJ2-3; cdr3_nt: TGCGCCAGCAGCCAAGACGGGCAGGGGCTCCCTCGCACAGATACGCAGTATTTT; cdr3_aa: CASSQDGQGLPRTDTQYF
v_call: TRBV20-1; d_call: NA; clone_size: few; j_call: TRBJ2-7; cdr3_nt: TGCAGTGCTGCCAACTCCTACGAGCAGTACTTC; cdr3_aa: CSAANSYEQYF
v_call: TRBV7-2; d_call: TRBD2; clone_size: few; j_call: TRBJ2-7; cdr3_nt: TGTGCCAGCAGCTTTTATCCGGGAGGGGTTTACGAGCAGTACTTC; cdr3_aa: CASSFYPGGVYEQYF
v_call: TRBV6-5; d_call: TRBD2; clone_size: NA; j_call: TRBJ2-1; cdr3_nt: TGTGCCAGCAGTTACTCCGGGACTAGCGGGAGAGGTGAGCAGTTCTTC; cdr3_aa: CASSYSGTSGRGEQFF
v_call: TRBV7-9; d_call: NA; clone_size: NA; j_call: TRBJ1-4; cdr3_nt: TGTGCCAGCAGCCCGCCGGGGGTCGGGGATGAAAAACTGTTTTTT; cdr3_aa: CASSPPGVGDEKLFF
v_call: TRBV4-1; d_call: TRBD2; clone_size: few; j_call: TRBJ2-5; cdr3_nt: TGCGCCAGCAGCCAAGTGGGGACTAGGTCCCAAGAGACCCAGTACTTC; cdr3_aa: CASSQVGTRSQETQYF
v_call: TRBV11-2; d_call: TRBD2; clone_size: few; j_call: TRBJ2-1; cdr3_nt: TGTGCCAGCAGCTTAGAAGGGCGGGAGAATGAGCAGTTCTTC; cdr3_aa: CASSLEGRENEQFF
v_call: TRBV29-1; d_call: TRBD1; clone_size: NA; j_call: TRBJ1-5; cdr3_nt: TGCAGCGTTGTGGCAGGGGGCCGACTGCCCCAGCATTTT; cdr3_aa: CSVVAGGRLPQHF
v_call: TRBV4-1; d_call: NA; clone_size: few; j_call: TRBJ2-7; cdr3_nt: TGCGCCAGCAGCCAGATGCCGGGCTCCTACGAGCAGTACTTC; cdr3_aa: CASSQMPGSYEQYF
v_call: TRBV18; d_call: NA; clone_size: NA; j_call: TRBJ2-6; cdr3_nt: TGTGCCAGCTCACGTCGGAGTGTGTCTGGGGCCAACGTCCTGACTTTC; cdr3_aa: CASSRRSVSGANVLTF
v_call: TRBV20-1; d_call: NA; clone_size: few; j_call: TRBJ1-3; cdr3_nt: TGCAGTGCTAGCAGGGGTCGAAACACCATATATTTT; cdr3_aa: CSASRGRNTIYF
v_call: TRBV29-1; d_call: NA; clone_size: few; j_call: TRBJ2-5; cdr3_nt: TGCAGCGTTGGCGGTAGGGAGACCCAGTACTTC; cdr3_aa: CSVGGRETQYF
v_call: TRBV21-1; d_call: NA; clone_size: NA; j_call: TRBJ2-1; cdr3_nt: TGTGCCAGCAGCAAAGTAAGAAGAACGGGATATAGAGAAAATGAGCAGTTCTTC; cdr3_aa: CASSKVRRTGYRENEQFF
v_call: TRBV12-3/TRBV12-4; d_call: NA; clone_size: few; j_call: TRBJ1-6; cdr3_nt: TGTGCCAGCAGTCCCAGGGAGTCACCCCTCCACTTT; cdr3_aa: CASSPRESPLHF
v_call: TRBV5-1; d_call: NA; clone_size: NA; j_call: TRBJ2-1; cdr3_nt: TGCGCCAGCAGCTTGTCGGAGGCGGGGTGGCAGTTCTTC; cdr3_aa: CASSLSEAGWQFF
v_call: TRBV10-2; d_call: NA; clone_size: NA; j_call: TRBJ2-7; cdr3_nt: TGCGCCAGTACACTAGCTCCACGAGCCAGGGACCTATCCTACGAGCAGTACTTC; cdr3_aa: CASTLAPRARDLSYEQYF
v_call: TRBV4-2; d_call: NA; clone_size: few; j_call: TRBJ1-3; cdr3_nt: TGTGCCAGCAGCGTACAAGGAAACACCACATATTTT; cdr3_aa: CASSVQGNTTYF
v_call: TRBV5-1; d_call: NA; clone_size: few; j_call: TRBJ2-2; cdr3_nt: TGCGCCAGCAGCTTGTATCCCCTGAGTCGATTTAACACCGGGGAGCTGTTTTTT; cdr3_aa: CASSLYPLSRFNTGELFF
v_call: TRBV5-1; d_call: NA; clone_size: NA; j_call: TRBJ1-1; cdr3_nt: TGCGCCAGCAGCTTGGAACGGGGAGGGAGGCAGGTTATGAACACTGAAGCTTTCTTT; cdr3_aa: CASSLERGGRQVMNTEAFF
v_call: TRBV29-1; d_call: NA; clone_size: NA; j_call: TRBJ1-5; cdr3_nt: TGCAGCGTTGCTTTTTCAAAGGGTCAGCCCCAGCATTTT; cdr3_aa: CSVAFSKGQPQHF
v_call: TRBV7-2; d_call: NA; clone_size: NA; j_call: TRBJ2-4; cdr3_nt: TGTGCCAGCAGCGCCTTCACAGGGAAAAACATTCAGTACTTC; cdr3_aa: CASSAFTGKNIQYF
v_call: TRBV7-3; d_call: NA; clone_size: NA; j_call: TRBJ2-2; cdr3_nt: TGTGCCAGCAGCTTAATGGGAGGCCGCGTAGGGGAGCTGTTTTTT; cdr3_aa: CASSLMGGRVGELFF
v_call: TRBV3-1; d_call: NA; clone_size: NA; j_call: TRBJ1-1; cdr3_nt: TGTGCCAGCAGCCCCTTCGCGATGAACACTGAAGCTTTCTTT; cdr3_aa: CASSPFAMNTEAFF
v_call: TRBV18; d_call: TRBD2; clone_size: few; j_call: TRBJ2-4; cdr3_nt: TGTGCCAGCCACAGGCGGGCTAGCGGGAGAATGGAGGCCAAAAACATTCAGTACTTC; cdr3_aa: CASHRRASGRMEAKNIQYF
v_call: TRBV15; d_call: TRBD1; clone_size: NA; j_call: TRBJ2-7; cdr3_nt: TGTGCCACCAGCAGAGGGGACAGGAACTCCTACGAGCAGTACTTC; cdr3_aa: CATSRGDRNSYEQYF
v_call: TRBV12-3/TRBV12-4; d_call: NA; clone_size: NA; j_call: TRBJ1-2; cdr3_nt: TGTGCCAGCAGTAGAGACCCTCCCCGTCCCGAGTCTGGCTACACCTTC; cdr3_aa: CASSRDPPRPESGYTF
v_call: TRBV5-1; d_call: TRBD2; clone_size: NA; j_call: TRBJ2-1; cdr3_nt: TGCGCCAGCAGCTTGGTAACTAGCGGGAGCTGGCAGTTCTTC; cdr3_aa: CASSLVTSGSWQFF
v_call: TRBV28; d_call: TRBD1; clone_size: NA; j_call: TRBJ2-2; cdr3_nt: TGTGCCACGTCCGGGACAGGCGACACCGGGGAGCTGTTTTTT; cdr3_aa: CATSGTGDTGELFF
v_call: TRBV5-1; d_call: TRBD2; clone_size: few; j_call: TRBJ2-7; cdr3_nt: TGCGCCAGCAGCTTGATTGGGCGGGAGATTAGCGAGCAGTACTTC; cdr3_aa: CASSLIGREISEQYF
v_call: TRBV18; d_call: NA; clone_size: few; j_call: TRBJ1-6; cdr3_nt: TGTGCCAGCTCACCCCGGGTGGCGGATAATTCACCCCTCCACTTT; cdr3_aa: CASSPRVADNSPLHF
v_call: TRBV7-8; d_call: NA; clone_size: many; j_call: TRBJ2-6; cdr3_nt: TGTGCCAGCAGCTCTTACAGCTCTGGGGCCAACGTCCTGACTTTC; cdr3_aa: CASSSYSSGANVLTF
v_call: TRBV25-1; d_call: TRBD1; clone_size: few; j_call: TRBJ2-7; cdr3_nt: TGTGCCAGCGGCACAGGGGCCCGATCCTACGAGCAGTACTTC; cdr3_aa: CASGTGARSYEQYF
v_call: TRBV5-1; d_call: NA; clone_size: many; j_call: TRBJ1-1; cdr3_nt: TGCGCCAGCAGCTTGCTCGGGCAGAACACTGAAGCTTTCTTT; cdr3_aa: CASSLLGQNTEAFF
v_call: TRBV18; d_call: NA; clone_size: NA; j_call: TRBJ1-1; cdr3_nt: TGTGCCAGCTCACGAGGGAGTGCTGAAGCTTTCTTT; cdr3_aa: CASSRGSAEAFF
v_call: TRBV12-3/TRBV12-4; d_call: NA; clone_size: NA; j_call: TRBJ1-2; cdr3_nt: TGTGCCAGCAGTCCCCAGGGGCCGGGAAACTATGGCTACACCTTC; cdr3_aa: CASSPQGPGNYGYTF
v_call: TRBV29-1; d_call: NA; clone_size: NA; j_call: TRBJ1-2; cdr3_nt: TGCAGCGTTGTCAGCGGGTATGGCTACACCTTC; cdr3_aa: CSVVSGYGYTF
v_call: TRBV11-2; d_call: NA; clone_size: few; j_call: TRBJ2-3; cdr3_nt: TGTGCCAGCAGCTCACACAGGGTTGCCACAGATACGCAGTATTTT; cdr3_aa: CASSSHRVATDTQYF
v_call: TRBV20-1; d_call: NA; clone_size: many; j_call: TRBJ1-5; cdr3_nt: TGCAGTGCTAGGAGGGCCAATCAGCCCCAGCATTTT; cdr3_aa: CSARRANQPQHF
v_call: TRBV10-1; d_call: NA; clone_size: NA; j_call: TRBJ1-2; cdr3_nt: TGCGCCAGCAGTGCAGGAGCCTACTATGGCTACACCTTC; cdr3_aa: CASSAGAYYGYTF
v_call: TRBV24-1; d_call: TRBD2; clone_size: many; j_call: TRBJ2-1; cdr3_nt: TGTGCCACCAGTGCTCCGGGAGGCTCCTACAATGAGCAGTTCTTC; cdr3_aa: CATSAPGGSYNEQFF
v_call: TRBV6-5; d_call: NA; clone_size: few; j_call: TRBJ1-1; cdr3_nt: TGTGCCAGCCTTAACACCTACGGAATGAACACTGAAGCTTTCTTT; cdr3_aa: CASLNTYGMNTEAFF
v_call: TRBV10-3; d_call: TRBD1; clone_size: few; j_call: TRBJ2-1; cdr3_nt: TGTGCCATCAGACCGAGGGGGCAAGGGAATGAGCAGTTCTTC; cdr3_aa: CAIRPRGQGNEQFF
v_call: TRBV4-1; d_call: NA; clone_size: few; j_call: TRBJ2-3; cdr3_nt: TGCGCCAGCAGCCAAGATATAAGAAGTATGGCCTTCACAGATACGCAGTATTTT; cdr3_aa: CASSQDIRSMAFTDTQYF
v_call: TRBV24-1; d_call: NA; clone_size: few; j_call: TRBJ2-3; cdr3_nt: TGTGCCACCCGGAGGGGGCTGGAAGATACGCAGTATTTT; cdr3_aa: CATRRGLEDTQYF